This TCR beta chain comes out of a study of T cell changes during pregnancy in multiple sclerosis. The CDR3 covers 14 residues. Germline V gene data show CDR1 as MDHEN and CDR2 as SYDVKM. Trimming stripped 9 bases from V and 2 bases from J, with 16 bases between. The table came from immunoSEQ multiplex PCR; TCRdb's copy has only in-frame clones and leaves some out. Of roughly 42,000 clones in the sample, around 89% were seen once. V is TRBV28 and J is TRBJ1-2; tentative D call: TRBD1 (5 bases). The receptor was derived from a female donor with multiple sclerosis, enrolled in a pregnancy study. The source material was CD4+ T cells from peripheral blood mononuclear cells, sampled in the second trimester of pregnancy. Written as DNA, the CDR3 is TGTGCCAGTACTTGGGGGGATTCAAACTATGGCTACACCTTC. It is translated as CASTWGDSNYGYTF.